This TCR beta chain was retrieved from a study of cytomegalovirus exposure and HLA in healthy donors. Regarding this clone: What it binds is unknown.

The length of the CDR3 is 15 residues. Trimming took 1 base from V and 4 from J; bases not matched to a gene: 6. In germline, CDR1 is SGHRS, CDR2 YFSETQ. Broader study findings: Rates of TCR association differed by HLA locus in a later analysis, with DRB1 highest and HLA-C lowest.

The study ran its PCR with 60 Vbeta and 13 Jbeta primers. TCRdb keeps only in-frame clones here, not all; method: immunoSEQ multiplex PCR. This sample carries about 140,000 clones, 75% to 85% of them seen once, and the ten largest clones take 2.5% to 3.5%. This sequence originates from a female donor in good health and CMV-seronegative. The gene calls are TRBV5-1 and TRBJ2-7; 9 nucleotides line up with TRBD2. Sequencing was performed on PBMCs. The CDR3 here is CASSLIASGIYEQYF. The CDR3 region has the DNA TGCGCCAGCAGCTTGATCGCTAGCGGGATTTACGAGCAGTACTTC. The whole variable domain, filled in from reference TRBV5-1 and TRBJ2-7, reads KAGVTQTPRYLIKTRGQQVTLSCSPISGHRSVSWYQQTPGQGLQFLFEYFSETQRNKGNFPGRFSGRQFSNSRSEMNVSTLELGDSALYLCASSLIASGIYEQYFGPGTRLTVT.